A single T cell receptor (beta chain) is shown here with its context. Its antigen is still unknown. Primers included in the PCR were 60 Vbeta and 13 Jbeta primers. Sequencing used immunoSEQ multiplex PCR; TCRdb keeps in-frame clones, though not all of them. Of 200,000 to 300,000 clones listed, about 83% were seen once; the top ten hold roughly 2%. This entry belongs to a study of cytomegalovirus exposure and HLA in healthy donors. Study results and caveats: TCR beta sequences reportedly predicted most subjects' HLA-A and HLA-B alleles accurately. Later analysis showed TCR association rates varying by HLA locus, highest for DRB1 and lowest for HLA-C. The availability of immune exposure information extended only to CMV serostatus. There were some public TCRs occurring in many donors, but most TCR sequences were rare.

Germline assignment: CDR1 SEHNR and CDR2 FQNEAQ (reference sequence). The length of the CDR3 is 13 residues. The germline V and J ends were trimmed by 0 bases and 8 bases, with 8 bases remaining between them. This sequence joins TRBV7-9 and TRBJ2-1, with D possibly matching TRBD2 (6 bases). What was sequenced was PBMCs. This TCR was sampled from a woman aged 40 to 49 in good health and CMV-seropositive. The chain's CDR3 is CASSLAGGDEQFF. CDR3 in DNA: TGTGCCAGCAGCTTAGCGGGGGGAGATGAGCAGTTCTTC.